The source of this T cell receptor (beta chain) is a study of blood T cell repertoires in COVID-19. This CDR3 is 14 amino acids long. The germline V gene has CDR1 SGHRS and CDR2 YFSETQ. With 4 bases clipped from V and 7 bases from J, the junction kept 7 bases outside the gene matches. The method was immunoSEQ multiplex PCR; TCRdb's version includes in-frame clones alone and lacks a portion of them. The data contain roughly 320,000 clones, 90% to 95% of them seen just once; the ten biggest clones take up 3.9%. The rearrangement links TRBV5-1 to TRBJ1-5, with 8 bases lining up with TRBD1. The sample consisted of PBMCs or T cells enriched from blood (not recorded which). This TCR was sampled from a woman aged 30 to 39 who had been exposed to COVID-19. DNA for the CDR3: TGCGCCAGCAGCCCAGGGGGCCCCGGACAGCCCCAGCATTTT. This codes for CASSPGGPGQPQHF.